These T cell receptor beta chains were read from a single sample in a study of T cell responses to AZD1222 COVID-19 vaccine. Clones were read by immunoSEQ multiplex PCR, and TCRdb kept only the in-frame ones, dropping some. The sample yields 150,000 or so clones, approximately 95% seen once. The sequencing used peripheral blood, collected on day 0 of MenACWY control vaccination. The receptor set was obtained from an adult in good health. Each CDR3 is given with its conserved first and last residue. Fields, in order: D gene, clone size, V gene, J gene, CDR3 protein, CDR3 DNA. A D gene is named only where the DNA matches it firmly. The size entry is marked missing in some rows and otherwise reads once, few, many or a size class.

d_call: -; clone_size: -; v_call: TRBV4-2; j_call: TRBJ2-7; cdr3_aa: CASSQDPGGYEQYF; cdr3_nt: TGTGCCAGCAGCCAAGACCCCGGGGGATACGAGCAGTACTTC
d_call: -; clone_size: -; v_call: TRBV5-8; j_call: TRBJ1-1; cdr3_aa: CASSEVVSLNTEAFF; cdr3_nt: TGTGCCAGCAGCGAAGTAGTCAGCCTGAACACTGAAGCTTTCTTT
d_call: TRBD1; clone_size: -; v_call: TRBV7-8; j_call: TRBJ2-7; cdr3_aa: CASSWTGEYEQYF; cdr3_nt: TGTGCCAGCAGCTGGACAGGGGAGTACGAGCAGTACTTC
d_call: -; clone_size: -; v_call: TRBV7-3; j_call: TRBJ2-1; cdr3_aa: CASSLKQGGFNEQFF; cdr3_nt: TGTGCCAGCAGCTTAAAGCAGGGTGGGTTCAATGAGCAGTTCTTC
d_call: -; clone_size: -; v_call: TRBV9; j_call: TRBJ2-7; cdr3_aa: CASSEGSSYEQYF; cdr3_nt: TGTGCCAGCAGCGAGGGCTCCAGCTACGAGCAGTACTTC
d_call: -; clone_size: -; v_call: TRBV19; j_call: TRBJ1-1; cdr3_aa: CASSIRKTGAEAFF; cdr3_nt: TGTGCCAGTAGTATAAGGAAAACAGGTGCCGAAGCTTTCTTT
d_call: -; clone_size: -; v_call: TRBV14; j_call: TRBJ2-7; cdr3_aa: CASSQVTNYEQYF; cdr3_nt: TGTGCCAGCAGCCAAGTCACCAACTACGAGCAGTACTTC
d_call: -; clone_size: -; v_call: TRBV27; j_call: TRBJ1-1; cdr3_aa: CASSFQGWSSNTEAFF; cdr3_nt: TGTGCCAGCAGTTTCCAGGGGTGGAGTAGTAACACTGAAGCTTTCTTT
d_call: -; clone_size: -; v_call: TRBV9; j_call: TRBJ1-6; cdr3_aa: CASSVRRDSPLHF; cdr3_nt: TGTGCCAGCAGCGTTCGAAGGGATTCACCCCTCCACTTT
d_call: -; clone_size: -; v_call: TRBV12-3/TRBV12-4; j_call: TRBJ1-2; cdr3_aa: CASMGRSNYGYTF; cdr3_nt: TGTGCCAGCATGGGGAGGAGTAACTATGGCTACACCTTC
d_call: -; clone_size: -; v_call: TRBV9; j_call: TRBJ2-1; cdr3_aa: CASSVEQGLYNEQFF; cdr3_nt: TGTGCCAGCAGCGTAGAGCAGGGGCTCTACAATGAGCAGTTCTTC
d_call: TRBD2; clone_size: -; v_call: TRBV27; j_call: TRBJ2-1; cdr3_aa: CASHGLAGANYNEQFF; cdr3_nt: TGTGCCAGTCACGGGCTAGCGGGGGCGAACTACAATGAGCAGTTCTTC
d_call: TRBD2; clone_size: -; v_call: TRBV6-1; j_call: TRBJ2-7; cdr3_aa: CASSEGLAGGYEQYF; cdr3_nt: TGTGCCAGCAGTGAGGGACTAGCGGGAGGCTACGAGCAGTACTTC
d_call: TRBD1; clone_size: -; v_call: TRBV12-3/TRBV12-4; j_call: TRBJ1-1; cdr3_aa: CASSTGGGPEAFF; cdr3_nt: TGTGCCAGCAGTACAGGGGGAGGCCCTGAAGCTTTCTTT
d_call: TRBD1; clone_size: -; v_call: TRBV6-1; j_call: TRBJ1-3; cdr3_aa: CASREPAAGTASGNTIYF; cdr3_nt: TGTGCCAGCAGAGAACCTGCCGCTGGGACAGCCTCTGGAAACACCATATATTTT
d_call: TRBD1; clone_size: -; v_call: TRBV19; j_call: TRBJ2-3; cdr3_aa: CASTPTGQHTDTQYF; cdr3_nt: TGTGCCAGTACGCCGACGGGACAGCACACAGATACGCAGTATTTT
d_call: -; clone_size: -; v_call: TRBV6-5; j_call: TRBJ1-1; cdr3_aa: CASSLAPNTEAFF; cdr3_nt: TGTGCCAGCAGCCTAGCACCGAACACTGAAGCTTTCTTT
d_call: TRBD2; clone_size: once; v_call: TRBV27; j_call: TRBJ2-5; cdr3_aa: CASSPRRASGVTHQETQYF; cdr3_nt: TGTGCCAGCAGTCCACGGAGGGCTAGCGGGGTTACTCACCAAGAGACCCAGTACTTC
d_call: -; clone_size: -; v_call: TRBV30; j_call: TRBJ2-1; cdr3_aa: CAWSGGNSYNEQFF; cdr3_nt: TGTGCCTGGAGCGGCGGGAACTCCTACAATGAGCAGTTCTTC
d_call: TRBD1; clone_size: -; v_call: TRBV28; j_call: TRBJ1-1; cdr3_aa: CASSNDPGGLNAEAFF; cdr3_nt: TGTGCCAGCAGCAACGATCCAGGGGGGCTTAATGCTGAAGCTTTCTTT
d_call: TRBD1; clone_size: -; v_call: TRBV6-2/TRBV6-3; j_call: TRBJ2-5; cdr3_aa: CASSARRQGRYQETQYF; cdr3_nt: TGTGCCAGCAGTGCGCGTCGACAGGGGAGGTACCAAGAGACCCAGTACTTC
d_call: -; clone_size: -; v_call: TRBV28; j_call: TRBJ2-7; cdr3_aa: CASSLDPTSSYEQYF; cdr3_nt: TGTGCCAGCAGTCTTGACCCGACGAGCTCCTACGAGCAGTACTTC
d_call: -; clone_size: -; v_call: TRBV27; j_call: TRBJ1-6; cdr3_aa: CASSLRNPGRKYNSPLHF; cdr3_nt: TGTGCCAGCAGTTTACGAAACCCCGGACGGAAATATAATTCACCCCTCCACTTT
d_call: TRBD1; clone_size: -; v_call: TRBV10-3; j_call: TRBJ2-2; cdr3_aa: CAISPGTVYTGELFF; cdr3_nt: TGTGCCATCAGTCCAGGGACAGTTTACACCGGGGAGCTGTTTTTT
d_call: -; clone_size: -; v_call: TRBV28; j_call: TRBJ2-7; cdr3_aa: CASTGQLSYEQYF; cdr3_nt: TGTGCCAGCACGGGGCAGCTCTCCTACGAGCAGTACTTC
d_call: TRBD1; clone_size: -; v_call: TRBV2; j_call: TRBJ2-7; cdr3_aa: CASSATGLTYEQYF; cdr3_nt: TGTGCCAGCAGTGCGACAGGGCTAACCTACGAGCAGTACTTC
d_call: -; clone_size: -; v_call: TRBV5-6; j_call: TRBJ1-1; cdr3_aa: CASSLSGARAFF; cdr3_nt: TGTGCCAGCAGCTTGTCGGGGGCAAGAGCTTTCTTT
d_call: TRBD2; clone_size: -; v_call: TRBV5-1; j_call: TRBJ2-3; cdr3_aa: CASSYQGGPDTQYF; cdr3_nt: TGCGCCAGCAGCTACCAGGGAGGGCCAGATACGCAGTATTTT
d_call: TRBD1; clone_size: -; v_call: TRBV7-2; j_call: TRBJ1-2; cdr3_aa: CASSLVQGAGYTF; cdr3_nt: TGTGCCAGCAGCTTAGTCCAGGGGGCAGGCTACACCTTC
d_call: TRBD1; clone_size: -; v_call: TRBV5-6; j_call: TRBJ1-2; cdr3_aa: CASRWTGGLYGYTF; cdr3_nt: TGTGCCAGCAGGTGGACAGGGGGACTCTATGGCTACACCTTC
d_call: -; clone_size: -; v_call: TRBV5-1; j_call: TRBJ1-6; cdr3_aa: CASSLDGYSYNSPLHF; cdr3_nt: TGCGCCAGCAGCTTGGACGGGTACTCCTATAATTCACCCCTCCACTTT
d_call: -; clone_size: -; v_call: TRBV11-2; j_call: TRBJ2-3; cdr3_aa: CASSKLGGGADTQYF; cdr3_nt: TGTGCCAGCAGCAAATTAGGGGGTGGCGCAGATACGCAGTATTTT
d_call: TRBD1; clone_size: -; v_call: TRBV2; j_call: TRBJ1-5; cdr3_aa: CASSGVYRGPQPQHF; cdr3_nt: TGTGCCAGCAGTGGAGTTTACAGGGGACCACAGCCCCAGCATTTT
d_call: TRBD1; clone_size: few; v_call: TRBV2; j_call: TRBJ1-2; cdr3_aa: CASSVTGGDNYGYTF; cdr3_nt: TGTGCCAGCAGTGTAACAGGGGGCGATAACTATGGCTACACCTTC
d_call: -; clone_size: -; v_call: TRBV5-6; j_call: TRBJ1-2; cdr3_aa: CASSLAESGYTF; cdr3_nt: TGTGCCAGCAGCTTGGCAGAATCTGGCTACACCTTC
d_call: TRBD2; clone_size: -; v_call: TRBV6-1; j_call: TRBJ2-2; cdr3_aa: CASSEWSGSGGELFF; cdr3_nt: TGTGCCAGCAGTGAATGGAGCGGGAGCGGCGGGGAGCTGTTTTTT
d_call: TRBD2; clone_size: -; v_call: TRBV7-3; j_call: TRBJ2-2; cdr3_aa: CASSLGASGGRELFF; cdr3_nt: TGTGCCAGCAGCTTAGGCGCTAGCGGGGGACGGGAGCTGTTTTTT
d_call: -; clone_size: -; v_call: TRBV28; j_call: TRBJ1-2; cdr3_aa: CASTGTIFGAGYTF; cdr3_nt: TGTGCCAGCACCGGGACGATCTTTGGGGCTGGCTACACCTTC
d_call: -; clone_size: -; v_call: TRBV5-1; j_call: TRBJ2-3; cdr3_aa: CASSLGRLGATDTQYF; cdr3_nt: TGCGCCAGCAGCTTGGGGCGATTGGGAGCCACAGATACGCAGTATTTT
d_call: TRBD1; clone_size: -; v_call: TRBV19; j_call: TRBJ1-5; cdr3_aa: CASIPSGTGLRNQPQHF; cdr3_nt: TGTGCCAGTATTCCCTCCGGGACAGGTTTGCGCAATCAGCCCCAGCATTTT
d_call: -; clone_size: -; v_call: TRBV5-5; j_call: TRBJ1-1; cdr3_aa: CASSLSGGTEAFF; cdr3_nt: TGTGCCAGCAGCTTGTCGGGGGGTACTGAAGCTTTCTTT
d_call: -; clone_size: -; v_call: TRBV11-3; j_call: TRBJ2-1; cdr3_aa: CASFYDLNYNEQFF; cdr3_nt: TGTGCCAGCTTTTACGATCTGAATTACAATGAGCAGTTCTTC
d_call: -; clone_size: -; v_call: TRBV5-1; j_call: TRBJ2-7; cdr3_aa: CASSLEGPYEQYF; cdr3_nt: TGCGCCAGCAGCTTGGAGGGACCTTACGAGCAGTACTTC
d_call: -; clone_size: -; v_call: TRBV25-1; j_call: TRBJ1-4; cdr3_aa: CASSEQGSYEKLFF; cdr3_nt: TGTGCCAGCAGTGAGCAGGGGTCTTATGAAAAACTGTTTTTT
d_call: TRBD1; clone_size: -; v_call: TRBV19; j_call: TRBJ2-1; cdr3_aa: CASLGTGISYNEQFF; cdr3_nt: TGTGCCAGTCTCGGGACAGGGATTTCCTACAATGAGCAGTTCTTC
d_call: -; clone_size: -; v_call: TRBV19; j_call: TRBJ2-3; cdr3_aa: CASSIIGERPGDTQYF; cdr3_nt: TGTGCCAGTAGTATCATCGGCGAACGCCCTGGGGATACGCAGTATTTT
d_call: -; clone_size: once; v_call: TRBV2; j_call: TRBJ1-5; cdr3_aa: CASSRGGNQPQHF; cdr3_nt: TGTGCCAGCAGCCGGGGCGGGAATCAGCCCCAGCATTTT
d_call: TRBD1; clone_size: -; v_call: TRBV20-1; j_call: TRBJ1-5; cdr3_aa: CSASGQGTGQPQHF; cdr3_nt: TGCAGTGCTAGTGGACAGGGGACAGGGCAGCCCCAGCATTTT
d_call: -; clone_size: -; v_call: TRBV4-3; j_call: TRBJ2-1; cdr3_aa: CASSQDRSSSYNEQFF; cdr3_nt: TGCGCCAGCAGCCAAGATAGGAGCAGCTCCTACAATGAGCAGTTCTTC
d_call: -; clone_size: -; v_call: TRBV6-1; j_call: TRBJ1-1; cdr3_aa: CASSEGETRITEAFF; cdr3_nt: TGTGCCAGCAGTGAGGGTGAGACAAGGATCACTGAAGCTTTCTTT
d_call: -; clone_size: -; v_call: TRBV9; j_call: TRBJ1-2; cdr3_aa: CASSAAGTGYGYTF; cdr3_nt: TGTGCCAGCAGCGCCGCTGGGACCGGCTATGGCTACACCTTC
d_call: TRBD1; clone_size: -; v_call: TRBV6-5; j_call: TRBJ2-7; cdr3_aa: CASSFLSRQGANEQYF; cdr3_nt: TGTGCCAGCAGTTTCCTTTCGAGACAGGGGGCAAACGAGCAGTACTTC
d_call: -; clone_size: -; v_call: TRBV28; j_call: TRBJ2-3; cdr3_aa: CASSFPKPATDTQYF; cdr3_nt: TGTGCCAGCAGTTTTCCCAAACCGGCGACAGATACGCAGTATTTT
d_call: -; clone_size: -; v_call: TRBV27; j_call: TRBJ1-1; cdr3_aa: CASSLTGGAGRLAFF; cdr3_nt: TGTGCCAGCAGTTTAACGGGGGGGGCGGGACGTTTGGCTTTCTTT
d_call: -; clone_size: -; v_call: TRBV29-1; j_call: TRBJ1-2; cdr3_aa: CSATTTNYGYTF; cdr3_nt: TGCAGCGCCACAACTACTAACTATGGCTACACCTTC
d_call: -; clone_size: -; v_call: TRBV6-5; j_call: TRBJ1-6; cdr3_aa: CAIGPGEYSPLHF; cdr3_nt: TGTGCCATAGGGCCCGGGGAATATTCACCCCTCCACTTT
d_call: -; clone_size: -; v_call: TRBV28; j_call: TRBJ2-6; cdr3_aa: CASGFTSPGLGSGANVLTF; cdr3_nt: TGTGCCAGCGGTTTCACTAGCCCCGGACTGGGCTCTGGGGCCAACGTCCTGACTTTC
d_call: -; clone_size: -; v_call: TRBV28; j_call: TRBJ1-1; cdr3_aa: CASSFYRGSQGTEAFF; cdr3_nt: TGTGCCAGCAGTTTCTACCGGGGCTCCCAGGGGACTGAAGCTTTCTTT
d_call: -; clone_size: -; v_call: TRBV5-1; j_call: TRBJ2-1; cdr3_aa: CASSLEGLGNEQFF; cdr3_nt: TGCGCCAGCAGCTTGGAGGGGTTGGGGAATGAGCAGTTCTTC
d_call: -; clone_size: -; v_call: TRBV5-1; j_call: TRBJ1-4; cdr3_aa: CASSFQGVNEKLFF; cdr3_nt: TGCGCCAGCAGCTTTCAAGGGGTTAATGAAAAACTGTTTTTT